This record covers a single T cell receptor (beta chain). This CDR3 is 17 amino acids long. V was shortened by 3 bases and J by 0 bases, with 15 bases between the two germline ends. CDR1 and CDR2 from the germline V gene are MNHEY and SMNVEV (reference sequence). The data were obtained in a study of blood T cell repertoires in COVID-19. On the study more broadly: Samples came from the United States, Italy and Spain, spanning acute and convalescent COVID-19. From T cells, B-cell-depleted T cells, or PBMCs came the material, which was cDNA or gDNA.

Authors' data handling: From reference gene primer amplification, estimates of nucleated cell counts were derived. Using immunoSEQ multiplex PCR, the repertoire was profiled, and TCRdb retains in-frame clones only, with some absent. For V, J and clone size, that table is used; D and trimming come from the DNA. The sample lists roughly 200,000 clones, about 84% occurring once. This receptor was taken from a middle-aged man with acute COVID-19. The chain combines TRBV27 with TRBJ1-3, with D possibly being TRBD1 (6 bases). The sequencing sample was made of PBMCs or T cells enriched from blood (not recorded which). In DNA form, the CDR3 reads TGTGCCAGCAGTTTCGGGACACCTACCTACTCTGGAAACACCATATATTTT. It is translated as CASSFGTPTYSGNTIYF.